This T cell receptor beta chain emerged from a study of cytomegalovirus exposure and HLA in healthy donors (dated by TCRdb to the late 2010s). Regarding the research as a whole: An earlier analysis of roughly 570 of the donors reported approximately 300 Gb of sequence data and 117 million unique TCR beta sequences obtained from approximately 180 million T cells. An early release that covered several hundred HLA-typed donors contained 250 to 350 gigabases of sequencing data and roughly 84 million unique TCR sequences. Of the 300 to 500 genotyped donors, 70% to 90% were placed in the genetic ancestry cluster associated with self-reported Caucasian donors. The study aimed to test whether cataloging public T cell receptors could reveal signatures of past pathogen exposure. Using immunosequencing, the study profiled T cell repertoires from about 620 subjects and related those repertoires to cytomegalovirus serostatus. A separate validation cohort of over a hundred different subjects was used in addition to the 666-subject first cohort. To predict cytomegalovirus infection status, the study combined high-throughput TCR immunosequencing, statistical association of individual TCRs with disease status, and machine learning. In a later analysis, previously published TCR beta repertoires from more than 500 donors were re-analyzed and high-resolution HLA genotyping was added so that TCR occurrence patterns could be studied. The later analysis used no new phenotypic data to find candidate immune exposures, relying instead on TCR beta sequences and their occurrence across donors. To decide whether each TCR beta V gene segment behaved as functional or pseudogenic, an earlier analysis of approximately 620 of the donors relied on high-throughput TCR beta sequencing. Donor age, sex, ethnicity and CMV serostatus were compiled alongside the repertoire data. In a later genetic analysis, genome-wide SNP genotypes for about 65% of the roughly 670 donors were used, and that subset was treated as a discovery cohort. Every repertoire in the discovery cohort had been generated on one and the same sequencing platform. Class I and class II HLA loci were covered by the typing at four-digit resolution. The number of donors typed differed by locus, with roughly 629-640 for A, B, C, DRB1 and DQB1, approximately 500 for DQA1, approximately 570 for DPA1, and approximately 470 for DPB1. About five DR-DQ haplotypes were treated as single units for association and clustering because of strong linkage in the cohort. On average, roughly 240,000 unique TCR beta nucleotide sequences were sequenced per donor among 398 genotyped donors of the cohort, with roughly 19% of those sequences being non-productive.

The germline V gene (reference sequence) yields GTSNPN for CDR1 and SVGIG for CDR2. Its CDR3 holds 11 amino acids, cysteine through phenylalanine. Only CDR3 DNA remains: 33 bases, in frame from the first base. V gives up 5 bases and J gives up 5 bases, and the segment between their germline ends measures 10 bases. The method was the immunoSEQ multiplex PCR assay. The multiplex PCR relied on a mix of 60 forward primers for TCR Vbeta segments and 13 reverse primers for TCR Jbeta segments. The CDR3 region of rearranged TCR beta genes was amplified from genomic DNA by a multiplex PCR assay. Amplified TCR beta libraries were sequenced as 87-base-pair reads on the Illumina HiSeq System. Per the authors' processing: Across the 500 to 700 repertoires, a later analysis counted roughly 77 million unique TCR beta chains, around 11 million of which were shared by at least two donors. Raw reads were error-corrected and collapsed into unique sequences with a nearest-neighbor algorithm that merged closely related sequences to remove PCR and sequencing errors. To assign V, D and J gene segments, CDR3 sequences were aligned to IMGT reference sequences. For a sequence to be retained, a match of at least six nucleotides to both a V gene segment and a J gene segment was required. A rearrangement was called productive if the CDR3 had no stop codons and remained in frame with V and J, and every other rearrangement was called non-productive. Following IMGT convention, CDR3 was defined as the stretch from the second conserved V-encoded cysteine to the conserved J-encoded phenylalanine. In an earlier analysis of more than 550 of the donors, sequences lacking an unambiguous match to a single V gene segment were excluded. In an earlier analysis of about 590 of the donors, a V segment was called functional when productive rearrangements were above 56.7%, and segregating when the standard deviation between donors exceeded 5%. A statistical classification framework was built for diagnosing cytomegalovirus status from the catalog of TCR beta chain sequences. In a later analysis, V and J genes were assigned by comparing TCR nucleotide sequences against IMGT/GENE-DB human TR gene sequences. Using the TCRdist pipeline, a later analysis assigned CDR3 sequences along with most-parsimonious VDJ recombination scenarios. In a later analysis, each TCR beta chain was defined by its CDR3 amino acid sequence together with its V-gene family, and reads lacking a unique V-gene family were excluded. As a way to deal with suspected cross-contamination and a sequencing artifact, a later analysis dropped hundreds of nucleotide sequences that were highly shared and had low generation probability. A later analysis calculated a clonal expansion index for each public chain from normalized within-repertoire ranks of inferred template counts. In a later analysis, generation probabilities were computed with a VDJ recombination model fitted to out-of-frame rearrangements, and the resulting probabilities were checked against IGoR. In a later analysis, TCR-TCR, TCR-HLA and TCR-CMV co-occurrence was scored with hypergeometric tests, and a repertoire-size bias correction was applied to TCR pairs. In a later analysis, false discovery rates were estimated by permuting HLA or CMV assignments 20 times. In a later analysis, co-occurring TCRs were grouped using DBSCAN, and TCRdist sequence similarity was added for clustering within HLA-allele-positive subsets. Co-occurrence clustering excluded repertoires with fewer than 30,000 or more than 120,000 public chains, plus five with anomalous nucleotide sharing. TCRdb re-hosts the immuneACCESS table, in-frame sequences only. Its copies lack some clones; in the studies checked, an unresolved V gene accounts for under half of them, and the cause for the rest is not known. V and J calls plus clone size are reproduced from that table; the DNA served to infer D and trimming. The sample includes about 190,000 clones, with about 70% observed a single time. The top ten clones comprise 1.8% of the sample.

Details on this clone: It lacks a known antigen. No base qualities exist here, and no much larger clone lies one base off it.

Results and caveats for the whole study, not just this receptor: When HLA alleles, especially DR and DQ, strongly co-occurred, TCR associations were difficult to assign to individual alleles. A further reported finding was that TCR beta sequences accurately predicted the HLA-A and HLA-B alleles for most subjects in the first cohort. In a later analysis, 15,000 to 20,000 TCR beta sequences were associated with specific HLA alleles at a false discovery rate of 0.05. The authors suggested that the approach could potentially be extended to other disease states and immunological phenotypes. The earlier analysis of 450 to 700 of the donors excluded approximately 15 rarely observed V segments, including chromosome 9 orphons, because counts were too low. Linkage disequilibrium might explain the correlated functional status among segregating V segments, but an unknown experimental factor could not be excluded. The cohort was sequenced for TCR beta chains only, and without alpha or paired-chain data the features that could be detected were limited. A later genetic analysis associated a missense DCLRE1C variant with V-gene and J-gene trimming of TCR beta chains, and an independent cohort replicated the association. According to a later analysis, most CMV-associated TCR beta chains appeared to be HLA-restricted, and the HLA associations seemed to be driven largely by CMV exposure. In a later analysis, the rate of TCR association differed among HLA loci, with DRB1 alleles having the most associated TCRs and HLA-C alleles having the fewest. An earlier analysis of several hundred of the donors showed that most TCR beta V segments appeared in productive rearrangements either about 87% or about 30% of the time, which broadly matched IMGT annotations. Across donors, most TCR sequences were observed very rarely, whereas some public TCRs were present in many individuals. Roughly uniform sequencing depth across donors was assumed in presence/absence analyses, although this assumption may not hold. The only immune exposure information available for the cohort was CMV serostatus. In a later analysis, several top co-occurrence clusters were reported to appear linked to parvovirus B19, influenza, CMV and Epstein-Barr virus. Some IMGT-functional V segments, including TRBV6-2 and TRBV6-3, could not be distinguished by the 87-base-pair reads and were therefore excluded. Compared with equally common non-associated chains, HLA-associated TCR beta chains in a later analysis were more clonally expanded and had lower generation probabilities. In a later genetic analysis, fewer N-insertions in productive TCRs were reported among donors in an Asian-associated ancestry cluster than the roughly 700-donor mean. In the study, about 150 TCR beta chains were listed as associated with cytomegalovirus. A cluster of highly shared sequence variants was judged likely to represent a technical artifact of the sequencing pipeline. Because some donors lacked HLA typing at each locus, the association tests relied only on the typed subset. A few of the identified cytomegalovirus-associated TCR beta chains were confirmed in vitro to be specific for cytomegalovirus antigens. The classifier was reported to diagnose cytomegalovirus status with high specificity and sensitivity in both the original and validation cohorts.

In total, 600 or so healthy bone marrow donors made up the cohort. All cohort members were sampled while nominally healthy, although unrecorded immune exposures were likely present. The donor tested CMV seronegative and was one of the 352 seronegative cohort members. Each donor provided a peripheral blood sample, and peripheral blood mononuclear cells were used for TCR beta sequencing. Genomic DNA was extracted from the blood cell samples with the Qiagen DNeasy Blood Extraction Kit. The sample was PBMCs. The chain is encoded by TRBV30 joined to TRBJ2-7; D gene: possibly TRBD2, on 6 matching bases. This sequence was found in a woman younger than 45 in good health and CMV-seronegative. The CDR3 reads as follows: CAWGLTHEQYF. The DNA is TGTGCCTGGGGACTAACCCACGAGCAGTACTTC.